This T cell receptor beta chain was sequenced for a study of blood T cell repertoires in COVID-19. Study background: Sites in the United States, Italy and Spain provided acute and convalescent COVID-19 samples. From T cells, B-cell-depleted T cells, or PBMCs came the material, which was cDNA or gDNA.

Sequencing used immunoSEQ multiplex PCR; TCRdb keeps in-frame clones, though not all of them. The sample has 120,000 or so clones, 70% to 90% seen once. The CDR3 covers 15 residues. CDR1 and CDR2 from the germline V gene are LGHDT and YNNKEL (reference sequence). Between the trimmed V and J ends, which lost 0 bases and 4 bases, there was a span of 10 bases. The material sequenced was peripheral blood. V and J are TRBV3-1 (or the pseudogene TRBV3-2) and TRBJ1-5; possible D gene TRBD1, 6 bases. The source is a human donor in a cohort sampled during active COVID-19. The CDR3 nucleotides are TGTGCCAGCAGCCAAGACACAGGGATAAATCAGCCCCAGCATTTT. It is translated as CASSQDTGINQPQHF.